The 15 T cell receptor beta chains in this list originate from one sample, sequenced in a study of T cell clonality in common variable immunodeficiency. Their specific antigens are unknown. Points from the study as a whole: Fewer deletions and N-nucleotide insertions were reportedly seen in common variable immunodeficiency TCR beta sequences.

The method was immunoSEQ multiplex PCR; TCRdb's version includes in-frame clones alone and lacks a portion of them. Captured here are around 42,000 clones, none seen once; the top ten comprise roughly 5.5%. Sequenced sample: peripheral blood mononuclear cells. These receptor sequences come from a human donor with common variable immunodeficiency.

A remark on this clone: The missing CDR3 end, 3 residues past where the read stops, is filled in from the germline J gene. The chain joins TRBV30 to TRBJ1-2; 9 nucleotides match TRBD1. J gave up 2 bases and V 4 bases, and 8 bases lay outside the gene matches. The germline V gene has CDR1 GTSNPN and CDR2 SVGIG (reference sequence). The CDR3 sequence is 15 residues long. CDR3 DNA, as far as it was read: TGTGCCTGGATCAATTTTGGGACAGGGAACTATGGC. The encoded protein is CAWINFGTGNYG. The CDR3 in its entirety is CAWINFGTGNYGYTF. The whole variable domain, remainder taken from reference TRBV30 and TRBJ1-2, is SQTIHQWPATLVQPVGSPLSLECTVEGTSNPNLYWYRQAAGRGLQLLFYSVGIGQISSEVPQNLSASRPQDRQFILSSKKLLLSDSGFYLCAWINFGTGNYGYTFGSGTRLTVV.

Comment on this clone: The CDR3 is cut off 3 residues early in the read; its end comes from the germline J gene. The chain joins TRBV19 to TRBJ2-2; D is uncertain. CDR3 length: 14 amino acids. Germline values: CDR1 LNHDA, CDR2 SQIVND (reference sequence). V was clipped by 1 base and J by 8 bases, with 11 bases between them. The CDR3 sequence: CASSIVLRLGELFF. The CDR3 bases that were read are TGTGCCAGTAGTATAGTGTTGAGGTTAGGGGAG.

This clone was counted ten times or more. The missing CDR3 end, 3 residues past where the read stops, is filled in from the germline J gene. The chain combines TRBV7-2 with TRBJ1-1; D is ambiguous. CDR3 length: 14 residues. CDR1 and CDR2 (germline): SGHTA, FQGNSA. CDR3 bases read: TGTGCCAGCAGCTTAGTTTTCGGGGTAGCCGAA. Translating it yields CASSLVFGVAE. The entire CDR3 reads CASSLVFGVAEAFF.

This clone occurred a few times. The read stops 3 residues short of the end of the CDR3; the missing end is completed from the germline J gene. The chain couples TRBV20-1 to TRBJ2-5; D possibly corresponds to TRBD1 (7 bases). Deletions cut 2 bases from V and 2 bases from J, with 12 bases between. Germline V gene sequence: CDR1 DFQATT, CDR2 SNEGSKA (reference sequence). CDR3 length: 14 residues. Here the CDR3 reads CSARRGTEQETQYF. Incomplete CDR3 DNA: TGCAGTGCTAGACGGGGGACAGAGCAAGAGACC.

This clone was observed at least ten times. The CDR3 is cut off 3 residues early in the read; its end comes from the germline J gene. The genes are TRBV11-2 and TRBJ1-6; 7 bases agree with TRBD1. The ends lost 8 bases at V and 7 bases at J; junction bases unmatched: 2. The CDR3 contains 12 residues. Germline V lookup: CDR1 SGHAT, CDR2 FQNNGV. CDR3 bases read: TGTGCCAGCGGACAGGAGAATTCACCC. Translation gives CASGQENSP. The whole CDR3 protein is CASGQENSPLHF.

This clone was picked up many times. The observed sequence ends 3 residues before the CDR3 terminus, with the missing tail filled in from the germline J gene. The V call is TRBV20-1, the J call TRBJ1-1; no clear D gene. V gave up 3 bases and J gave up 4 bases, with 12 bases separating them. The CDR3 sequence is 13 residues long. Germline CDR1 and CDR2: DFQATT and SNEGSKA (reference sequence). CDR3 sequence reads: CSARSSQFTEAFF. The covered CDR3 bases are TGCAGTGCTAGGAGTTCACAATTCACTGAA.

This clone turned up a few times. The read falls 3 residues short of the CDR3 end, and the missing part is taken from the germline J gene. J is TRBJ1-1 and V is TRBV6-2 or TRBV6-3; the match to TRBD1 covers 7 bases. The CDR3 runs 16 residues. Germline CDR1 is MNHEY and CDR2 is SVGEGT. This CDR3 is CASSYQRGGATQGAFF. The part of the CDR3 DNA that was read is TGTGCCAGCAGTTACCAGAGAGGGGGCGCGACCCAGGGA.

This clone occurred many times. The read terminates 3 residues before the CDR3 end, so the remaining end is supplied by the germline J gene. This rearrangement joins TRBV29-1 to TRBJ1-2, with 11 bases matching TRBD1. The CDR3 runs to 13 residues. V gave up 6 bases and J gave up 6 bases; unmatched junction bases: 6. Germline V lookup: CDR1 SQVTM, CDR2 ANQGSEA. The CDR3 loop reads CSVPGQGANGYTF. CDR3 bases read: TGCAGCGTACCCGGACAGGGGGCGAATGGC.

This clone was counted a few times. The read ends 3 residues shy of where the CDR3 ends; the end is completed using the germline J gene. J is TRBJ2-7 and V is TRBV7-2, with D perhaps matching TRBD1 or TRBD2 (5 bases each). V lost 3 bases and J lost 6, with 12 bases in between. CDR3 size: 13 residues. CDR1 is SGHTA and CDR2 is FQGNSA in the germline V gene. The part of the CDR3 DNA that was read is TGTGCCAGCAGCTTCCAGTCGAGGGGCGAG. Its protein is CASSFQSRGE. The CDR3 in its entirety is CASSFQSRGEQYF.

A few counts support this clone. The CDR3 end lies 3 residues beyond the end of the read and is filled in from the germline J gene. The chain recombines TRBV7-6 with TRBJ1-6, with no clear D. CDR1 and CDR2 from the germline V gene are SGHVS and FNYEAQ. This CDR3 has 14 amino acids. V lost 1 base and J 7 bases, leaving 8 bases between the germline ends. CDR3 sequence reads: CASSLVGFNSPLHF. CDR3 bases read: TGTGCCAGCAGCTTAGTAGGGTTCAATTCACCC. Full variable domain (rest looked up from reference TRBV7-6 and TRBJ1-6): GAGVSQSPRYKVTKRGQDVALRCDPISGHVSLYWYRQALGQGPEFLTYFNYEAQQDKSGLPNDRFSAERPEGSISTLTIQRTEQRDSAMYRCASSLVGFNSPLHFGNGTRLTVT.

This clone was picked up many times. The CDR3 extends 3 residues past the end of the read, so its final part is completed from the germline J gene. J is TRBJ2-1 and V is TRBV5-1, with TRBD2 as a possible D gene (6 bases). V was trimmed by 0 bases and J by 2 bases, leaving 9 bases between them. The CDR3 consists of 15 residues. In germline, CDR1 is SGHRS, CDR2 YFSETQ. The sequenced CDR3 bases are TGCGCCAGCAGCTTGGCGGAGGGCCCCTACAATGAG. Protein: CASSLAEGPYNE. The whole CDR3 protein is CASSLAEGPYNEQFF.

In its sample, this clone was seen a few times. Read sequence stops 3 residues before the CDR3 end, and the germline J gene provides the missing end. The chain has TRBV7-2 and TRBJ1-6; 7 nucleotides agree with TRBD1. Trimming cost V 3 bases and J 5 bases; bases outside gene matches: 4. The CDR3 has 15 amino acids. Germline values: CDR1 SGHTA, CDR2 FQGNSA. Incomplete CDR3 DNA: TGTGCCAGCAGCTTCACCGGGACAGATAATTCACCC. Translated, it gives CASSFTGTDNSP. The whole CDR3 is CASSFTGTDNSPLHF.

This clone was observed many times. Sequencing ends 3 residues short of the CDR3 end; the germline J gene provides the rest. The rearrangement joins TRBV5-1 to TRBJ2-7, with 8 positions matching TRBD1. The CDR3 has 15 amino acids. J was trimmed by 3 bases and V by 0 bases; bases with no gene match: 5. Per the germline V gene, CDR1 is SGHRS and CDR2 is YFSETQ. The sequenced part of the CDR3 DNA is TGCGCCAGCAGCTTGGGGACAGGGTTCAGCTACGAG. Translation: CASSLGTGFSYE. The CDR3, in full, reads CASSLGTGFSYEQYF.

This clone turned up a few times. Coverage ceases 3 residues before the CDR3 finishes, and the germline J gene fills in the end. V and J are TRBV19 and TRBJ2-3; D perhaps matches TRBD1 (5 bases). V dropped 3 bases and J dropped 5 bases, with 9 bases sitting between them. Germline CDR1 is LNHDA and CDR2 is SQIVND (reference sequence). The CDR3 runs 13 residues. CDR3 DNA (partial): TGTGCCAGTAGTATCGTTAGGGGAGATACG. This sequence encodes CASSIVRGDT. Given in full, the CDR3 is CASSIVRGDTQYF.

Only a few counts were recorded for this clone. The DNA ends 3 residues before the CDR3 does, and the rest of the CDR3 is filled in from the germline J gene. This chain links TRBV20-1 with TRBJ2-1; maybe TRBD1 (5 bases). The CDR3 has 15 amino acids. Germline V gene lookup returns CDR1 DFQATT and CDR2 SNEGSKA (reference sequence). V dropped 6 bases and J dropped 3 bases, with 18 bases sitting between them. Partial CDR3 DNA: TGCAGTGCCCTTAGTGGGGCAGGATACTACAATGAG. Its translation: CSALSGAGYYNE. The entire CDR3 is CSALSGAGYYNEQFF.